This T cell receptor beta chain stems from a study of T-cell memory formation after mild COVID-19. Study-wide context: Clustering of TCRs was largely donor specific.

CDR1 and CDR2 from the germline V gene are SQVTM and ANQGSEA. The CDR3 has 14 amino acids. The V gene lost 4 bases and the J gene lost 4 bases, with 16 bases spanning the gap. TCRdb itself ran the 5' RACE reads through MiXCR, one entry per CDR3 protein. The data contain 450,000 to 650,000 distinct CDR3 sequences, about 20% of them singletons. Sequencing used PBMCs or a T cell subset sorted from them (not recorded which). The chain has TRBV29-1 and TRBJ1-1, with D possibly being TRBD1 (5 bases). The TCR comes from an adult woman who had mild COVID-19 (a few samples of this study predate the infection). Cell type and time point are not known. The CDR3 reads CSVAPRIGGTEAFF. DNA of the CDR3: TGCAGCGTTGCCCCCCGTATCGGGGGCACTGAAGCTTTCTTT.